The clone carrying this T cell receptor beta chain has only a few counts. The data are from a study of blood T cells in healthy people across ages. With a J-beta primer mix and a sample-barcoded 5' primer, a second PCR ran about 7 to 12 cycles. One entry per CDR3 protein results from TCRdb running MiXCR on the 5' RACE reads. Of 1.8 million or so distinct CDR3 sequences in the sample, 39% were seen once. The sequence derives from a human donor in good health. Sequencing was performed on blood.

In DNA, the CDR3 is TGTGCCATCAGTGAGTCGATAGCGGGGGGTGCAGATACGCAGTATTTT. As protein: CAISESIAGGADTQYF. The chain employs TRBV10-3 and TRBJ2-3, with 10 bases matching TRBD2. There are 16 residues in the CDR3. Trimming at V came to 0 bases and at J to 4 bases, leaving 4 bases not matched to a gene. In germline, CDR1 is ENHRY, CDR2 SYGVKD.